This T cell receptor (beta chain) comes out of a study of T-cell memory formation after mild COVID-19. Study-wide context: TCR clustering was largely donor specific. Study-wide findings and caveats: CD4+ contracting clones were mainly CM and EM; CD8+ ones, EMRA. Pre-infection memory contained some responding clones, which suggested that cross-reactive memory had joined.

Each CDR3 protein is one row after TCRdb ran MiXCR on the 5' RACE reads. The data show hundreds of thousands of distinct CDR3 sequences, around a quarter seen once. Trimming took 6 bases from V and 4 from J, leaving 18 bases between them. Germline-derived CDR1 and CDR2 are SGHVS and FQNEAQ. The CDR3 sequence is 15 residues long. On this clonotype: Its cognate antigen is unknown.

The sequenced sample was PBMCs or a T cell subset sorted from them (not recorded which). The chain employs TRBV7-8 and TRBJ1-1; tentatively, D is TRBD1 (6 bases). The TCR originated in an adult woman who had mild COVID-19 (a few samples of this study predate the infection). Cell type and time point are not known. The CDR3 nucleotides read TGTGCCAGCAGTTATATCCAGGGGCCGAGCACTGAAGCTTTCTTT. Translating gives CASSYIQGPSTEAFF.